This T cell receptor beta chain was captured in a study of control samples from healthy donors and cancer patients. Method: immunoSEQ multiplex PCR; TCRdb's copy keeps in-frame clones and lacks some. The table records 150,000 to 200,000 clones, 88% of them present only once. The CDR3 is 12 amino acids. J gave up 11 bases and V 5 bases, and 7 bases lay outside the gene matches. The germline CDR1 and CDR2 sequences are LNHDA and SQIVND (reference sequence). Sequencing was done on a sample of blood. This clonotype was sampled from a man aged 18 to 29 in good health. The rearrangement joins TRBV19 to TRBJ1-1; TRBD1 matches 8 bases. The CDR3 spells CASSVNRGAAFF. CDR3 bases: TGTGCCAGTAGTGTGAACAGGGGGGCGGCTTTCTTT.